Listed below are T cell receptor beta chains from one sample, sequenced in a study of blood T cells in healthy people across ages. One entry per CDR3 protein, called by TCRdb with MiXCR from the 5' RACE reads. The sample lists about 580,000 distinct CDR3 sequences, 40% to 55% occurring once. Sample: blood. The receptors were sampled from a man aged 80 or over in good health. The CDR3 runs from the conserved cysteine through the conserved F or W. A D gene is named only where the DNA matches it firmly. Some rows have no size entry. The others give once, few or many, or a class for an expanded clone.

clone_size,j_call,d_call,v_call,cdr3_aa,cdr3_nt
-,TRBJ2-5,-,TRBV12-5,CASGLDEETQYF,TGTGCTAGTGGTTTGGACGAAGAGACCCAGTACTTC
-,TRBJ2-7,TRBD1,TRBV29-1,CSPGQGPGEQYF,TGCAGCCCGGGACAGGGCCCGGGGGAGCAGTACTTC
few,TRBJ2-1,-,TRBV7-2,CASTPLNPGQFYNEQFF,TGTGCCAGCACCCCCCTAAACCCAGGACAGTTCTACAATGAGCAGTTCTTC
many,TRBJ2-5,-,TRBV6-6,CASSYTETQYF,TGTGCCAGCAGTTATACGGAGACCCAGTACTTC
-,TRBJ2-5,-,TRBV20-1,CSARGLTKETQYF,TGCAGTGCCAGAGGACTCACCAAAGAGACCCAGTACTTC
few,TRBJ2-3,TRBD1,TRBV4-3,CASSQETGGPTQYF,TGCGCCAGCAGCCAAGAGACAGGGGGCCCAACGCAGTATTTT
once,TRBJ2-4,-,TRBV20-1,CSVEQANIQYF,TGCAGTGTTGAGCAGGCAAACATTCAGTACTTC
few,TRBJ2-1,TRBD1,TRBV6-5,CASRRDTGVGDEQFF,TGTGCCAGCAGGCGTGATACAGGGGTTGGGGATGAGCAGTTCTTC
once,TRBJ2-7,TRBD2,TRBV6-6,CASRLLASGGSYEQYF,TGTGCCAGCAGACTCCTAGCTAGCGGGGGGTCCTACGAGCAGTACTTC
-,TRBJ2-7,TRBD1,TRBV6-2/TRBV6-3,CATRQGPHEQYF,TGTGCCACACGACAGGGCCCCCACGAGCAGTACTTC
-,TRBJ1-4,-,TRBV6-6,CASSYSGGGEKLFF,TGTGCCAGCAGTTACTCGGGGGGAGGGGAAAAACTGTTTTTT
-,TRBJ2-6,-,TRBV11-2,CASSHGVDGEGANVLTF,TGTGCCAGCAGCCATGGGGTAGACGGGGAAGGGGCCAACGTCCTGACTTTC
few,TRBJ1-5,-,TRBV20-1,CSARWTYNQPQHF,TGCAGTGCTAGATGGACTTACAATCAGCCCCAGCATTTT
few,TRBJ2-3,-,TRBV12-3/TRBV12-4,CASSTPNTQYF,TGTGCCAGCAGCACGCCTAATACGCAGTATTTT
-,TRBJ2-1,TRBD2,TRBV11-2,CASSPWLAGDNEQFF,TGTGCCAGCAGCCCCTGGCTAGCGGGAGATAATGAGCAGTTCTTC
-,TRBJ2-3,-,TRBV20-1,CSRTSQADTQYF,TGCAGTAGGACCAGCCAGGCAGATACGCAGTATTTT
-,TRBJ2-5,-,TRBV2,CASSRESKETQYF,TGTGCCAGCAGCCGAGAGAGCAAGGAGACCCAGTACTTC
-,TRBJ2-3,-,TRBV6-2/TRBV6-3,CASSWTATDTQYF,TGTGCCAGCAGCTGGACAGCCACAGATACGCAGTATTTT
once,TRBJ2-5,TRBD1,TRBV6-2/TRBV6-3,CASSYSMGTGVRDQETQYF,TGTGCCAGCAGTTACAGTATGGGGACAGGGGTGCGGGATCAAGAGACCCAGTACTTC
-,TRBJ2-1,-,TRBV11-3,CASSGDLGNEQFF,TGTGCCAGCAGCGGAGATTTGGGAAATGAGCAGTTCTTC
-,TRBJ2-6,-,TRBV5-1,CASIHSPGSGANVLTF,TGCGCCAGCATCCACTCCCCCGGCTCTGGGGCCAACGTCCTGACTTTC
many,TRBJ2-7,-,TRBV6-5,CASRDYGWAYEQYF,TGTGCCAGCAGGGACTACGGGTGGGCCTACGAGCAGTACTTC
-,TRBJ1-2,-,TRBV29-1,CSVEFPGPSYGYTF,TGCAGCGTTGAGTTCCCAGGGCCCAGCTATGGCTACACCTTC